The clone carrying this TCR beta chain has a handful of counts. Its antigen is currently unknown. The sample is drawn from a study of T cells after yellow fever vaccination. This CDR3 spans 17 amino acids. V lost 0 bases to trimming and J lost 2 bases; unmatched junction nucleotides: 4. Germline V gene data show CDR1 as SGHRS and CDR2 as YFSETQ. Template-switching 5'RACE yielded the TCR cDNA; a universal primer site and UMIs were added in the process. TCRdb re-called the 5' RACE reads with MiXCR, one entry per CDR3 protein. The sample holds 550,000 to 750,000 distinct CDR3 sequences; 13% are singletons and the top ten take about 14%. General study results and limits: In post-booster samples, most primary-vaccination clones reappeared (approximately 96% CD4, 88% CD8). Compared with primary, the secondary response was weaker and peaked at day 5, not 15.

The source is a man aged 25 to 40 who received the YFV17D yellow fever vaccine. Material: PBMCs, obtained on the day of the yellow fever booster vaccination. The genes are TRBV5-1 and TRBJ2-7; 14 bases agree with TRBD2. For the CDR3, the DNA is TGCGCCAGCAGCTTGGTGACTAGCGGGAGGGGTCCCTACGAGCAGTACTTC. Protein: CASSLVTSGRGPYEQYF.